This T cell receptor (beta chain) was retrieved from a study of blood T cell repertoires in COVID-19 (dated by TCRdb to about 2020). Concerning the study at large: Collaborator samples came from the United States, Italy and Spain and covered acute and convalescent phases of COVID-19. The prospective study material was composed of cDNA or gDNA derived from T cells, B-cell-depleted T cells, or PBMCs. Subjects who had been exposed to COVID-19, were actively infected with it, or had recovered from it provided the deeply sampled blood TCRbeta repertoires that made up the dataset. A freely available public database, intended as a resource for researchers studying the immune response to SARS-CoV-2, is where the repertoires were released. The samples were drawn from two sources: the first 160 participants of the ongoing ImmuneRACE study, and approximately 1,300 subjects contributed by 6 global collaborators. Nearly every sample came with metadata listing a de-identified subject ID, COVID-19 status, age in years and sex. HLA class I and class II types, where available, came from metadata supplied by the sample provider rather than from assay-based typing.

Paper-wide results and their limitations: The quantity of clinical and demographic metadata differed by source and by participant and was supplied without curation.

At one collaborating source in Seattle, patients were enrolled during active infection and were followed longitudinally through the course of disease. Collaborating institutions collected whole blood in K2EDTA tubes following their own protocols. For TCRbeta analysis, collaborators shipped samples in one of three forms: frozen whole blood, isolated PBMCs, or DNA extracted from either of those sample types. Trimming takes 3 bases from V and 2 bases from J, and the germline ends sit 12 bases apart. CDR1 is given as PRHDT and CDR2 as FYEKMQ, both from the germline V gene (reference sequence). CDR3 length: 15 amino acids, cysteine to phenylalanine. The retained sequence is limited to the CDR3, 45 bases, with the frame set at the first base. TCRbeta CDR3 regions were amplified from genomic DNA using the immunoSEQ Assay, a bias-controlled multiplex PCR. For the original study's pipeline: The number of nucleated cells in each sample was estimated by amplification of reference gene primers within the assay. To quantify the absolute abundance of each unique TCRbeta CDR3 rearrangement, sequence reads were collapsed and filtered. For each sample, productive Simpson clonality was calculated by taking the square root of Simpson's diversity index across productive rearrangements. TCRdb took over this immuneACCESS table, retaining in-frame rearrangements with V and J assigned. Such tables are incomplete; in checked studies, under half of the missing clones stem from an unresolved V gene, and the remainder is unexplained. V and J calls and clone size are copied from that table; D and trimming were computed from the DNA. The table for this sample lists 250,000 to 350,000 clones; roughly 84% of them were counted only once. Of the sample, 0.87% falls within the top ten clones.

On this clone itself: Its antigen target is currently unknown. Base qualities are not provided; no much larger clone lies one nucleotide away.

The chain links TRBV13 with TRBJ2-3; TRBD2 could be the D gene, as 6 bases match. The TCR originated in a human donor with COVID-19, enrolled during active disease. The donor label of this sample is uncertain. Source material: peripheral blood. CDR3 protein: CASSLRRETTDTQYF. The nucleotide sequence reads as follows: TGTGCCAGCAGCTTGCGGCGGGAAACCACAGATACGCAGTATTTT.